Below are 32 T cell receptor beta chains sequenced from a single sample in a study of T cells in Graves' hyperthyroidism and ophthalmopathy. TCR beta CDR3 regions were amplified from RNA. An initial round of RT-PCR targeting the TCR CDR3 relied on the HTBI primer set. TCRdb re-derived calls from the multiplex PCR reads in MiXCR, one entry per CDR3 protein. The sample yields about 350,000 distinct CDR3 sequences, approximately 14% seen once. Sequencing was done on a sample of blood. Every receptor here comes from a woman in her 30s with Graves' hyperthyroidism.

The table lists this clonotype with many counts. The V call is TRBV10-3, the J call TRBJ1-1; D call uncertain. Per the germline V gene, CDR1 is ENHRY and CDR2 is SYGVKD. The CDR3 runs 11 residues. Trimming took off 2 bases at V and 11 bases at J, with 9 bases between the two ends. The CDR3 coding sequence is TGTGCCATCAGTGAGGTAGGGTCGGCTTTCTTT. It encodes CAISEVGSAFF.

This clonotype was detected ten times or more. This chain links TRBV28 with TRBJ1-2; D remains ambiguous. Trimming took 7 bases from V and 4 from J, leaving 10 bases between them. Germline V gene lookup returns CDR1 MDHEN and CDR2 SYDVKM. The CDR3 runs to 12 residues. The CDR3 region has the DNA TGTGCCAGCACCCGGACGGCCTATGGCTACACCTTC. It specifies CASTRTAYGYTF.

This clonotype came up a few times. This chain uses TRBV6-1 with TRBJ2-7, with D perhaps TRBD1 (6 bases). There are 13 residues in the CDR3. CDR1 MNHNS and CDR2 SASEGT come from the germline V gene. The V gene lost 6 bases and the J gene lost 2 bases, with 11 bases spanning the gap. CDR3: CASRGDTTYEQYF. CDR3 nucleotide sequence: TGTGCCAGCAGAGGGGACACCACCTACGAGCAGTACTTC.

This clonotype was counted at least ten times. At one boundary the junction diverges from the germline segment, which might be a read error. The rearrangement joins TRBV30 to TRBJ2-7, with D tentatively TRBD1 or TRBD2 (5 bases each). Germline CDR1 GTSNPN, CDR2 SVGIG (reference sequence). The CDR3 has 12 amino acids. The CDR3 nucleotides read TGTGCCTGGGGGGGTGCCTCCAACGAGCAGTACTTC. It specifies CAWGGASNEQYF.

The sample holds many counts of this clonotype. The chain recombines TRBV6-2 or TRBV6-3 with TRBJ2-2; possible D gene TRBD1, 6 bases. Germline values: CDR1 MNHEY, CDR2 SVGEGT. CDR3 size: 15 residues. V was trimmed by 5 bases and J by 1 base, leaving 11 bases between them. The CDR3 is CASSNTGMNTGELFF. The DNA of the CDR3 is TGTGCCAGCAGTAATACAGGGATGAACACCGGGGAGCTGTTTTTT.

In this sample, this clonotype turned up a few times. The chain links TRBV6-9 to TRBJ1-6; no clear D gene. Trimming took 4 bases from V and 9 from J, leaving 19 bases between them. Germline CDR1 reads MNHGY; CDR2 reads SVAAGI. CDR3 size: 16 residues. The CDR3 protein is CASSCSTWSRGSPLHF. The CDR3 DNA sequence: TGTGCCAGCAGTTGCTCTACATGGTCCCGGGGTTCACCCCTCCACTTT.

The chain combines TRBV11-2 with TRBJ2-2; 11 nucleotides match TRBD2. The CDR3 consists of 16 residues. Germline assignment: CDR1 SGHAT and CDR2 FQNNGV. The trim removed 5 bases at V and 0 bases at J, leaving 2 bases unmatched. DNA for the CDR3: TGTGCCAGCAGCACGGGACTAGCGGCGAACACCGGGGAGCTGTTTTTT. This encodes CASSTGLAANTGELFF.

This clonotype has at least ten counts. The rearrangement joins TRBV12-3 or TRBV12-4 to TRBJ1-2; unclear D gene. CDR3 length equals 12 residues. V was shortened by 3 bases and J by 8 bases, with 10 bases between the two germline ends. The CDR3 is CASSFITRGYTF. The CDR3, as DNA: TGTGCCAGCAGTTTTATAACCCGCGGCTACACCTTC.

This chain links TRBV2 with TRBJ2-5, with 11 bases aligning to TRBD2. J was trimmed by 4 bases and V by 3 bases; bases with no gene match: 7. This CDR3 has 16 amino acids. Germline V gives CDR1 SNHLY, CDR2 FYNNEI. The CDR3 sequence is CASSDGVSGRVETQYF. The CDR3 region has the DNA TGTGCCAGCAGTGATGGGGTTAGCGGGAGGGTAGAGACCCAGTACTTC.

This clonotype occurred a few times. The chain employs TRBV9 and TRBJ2-5; D is perhaps TRBD2 (5 bases). The CDR3 is made up of 17 amino acids. Germline lookup yields CDR1 SGDLS and CDR2 YYNGEE. The V end was cut by 0 bases, the J end by 2 bases, with 17 bases between. CDR3 loop: CASSVAGRAVSQETQYF. The CDR3 DNA follows: TGTGCCAGCAGCGTAGCTGGGCGAGCGGTCTCACAAGAGACCCAGTACTTC.

This clonotype was detected a few times. The rearrangement links TRBV11-2 to TRBJ2-1, with TRBD1 identical over 8 bases. Trimming took 0 bases from V and 9 from J; bases not matched to a gene: 7. Germline CDR1 reads SGHAT; CDR2 reads FQNNGV. The length of the CDR3 is 15 residues. The CDR3 here is CASSLDSGQGSEQFF. In DNA, the CDR3 is TGTGCCAGCAGCTTAGATTCCGGACAGGGCAGTGAGCAGTTCTTC.

Note on this clonotype: A read error may be the cause here, since a much bigger clone is one base away. The chain has TRBV20-1 and TRBJ2-7, with unresolved D. This CDR3 has 13 residues. The V gene's germline CDR1 is DFQATT and CDR2 SNEGSKA (reference sequence). The CDR3 DNA reads TGCGGTGCTAGTTACCGGGTTCCCTACGAGCAGTACTTC. It translates to CGASYRVPYEQYF.

This clonotype was observed at least ten times. V and J are TRBV15 and TRBJ2-3; 9 nucleotides agree with TRBD2. The CDR3 is 16 residues long. V shed 2 bases and J 5 bases; nucleotides not matched to a gene: 8. Looked up from germline, CDR1 is LNHNV and CDR2 is YYDKDF (reference sequence). The CDR3 loop reads CATSRKASGKGDTQYF. CDR3 DNA sequence: TGTGCCACCAGCAGAAAGGCTAGCGGGAAGGGAGATACGCAGTATTTT. Supplemented by reference TRBV15 and TRBJ2-3, the full variable domain reads DAMVIQNPRYQVTQFGKPVTLSCSQTLNHNVMYWYQQKSSQAPKLLFHYYDKDFNNEADTPDNFQSRRPNTSFCFLDIRSPGLGDTAMYLCATSRKASGKGDTQYFGPGTRLTVL.

The V and J genes are TRBV24-1 and TRBJ1-3; D gene ambiguous. V dropped 9 bases and J dropped 0 bases, with 5 bases sitting between them. In germline, CDR1 is KGHDR, CDR2 SFDVKD. This CDR3 is built from 12 residues. Here the CDR3 reads CATERSGNTIYF. The CDR3 DNA reads as TGTGCCACCGAGCGCTCTGGAAACACCATATATTTT.

This clonotype came up many times. The chain combines TRBV12-3 or TRBV12-4 with TRBJ1-2; D gene uncertain. This CDR3 contains 13 residues. Between the trimmed V and J ends, which lost 6 bases and 8 bases, there was a span of 16 bases. CDR3 residues: CASRTLSEQGYTF. Written as DNA, the CDR3 is TGTGCCAGCAGAACTCTTTCGGAGCAGGGCTACACCTTC.

This chain joins TRBV6-2 or TRBV6-3 and TRBJ2-6; 9 bases are a match to TRBD2. CDR1 is MNHEY and CDR2 is SVGEGT in the germline V gene. After removal of 2 bases from V and 2 bases from J, the junction contained 7 bases not matched to a gene. The CDR3 has 18 residues. The DNA for the CDR3 is TGTGCCAGCAGTTACCTTAGCGGGAGTGGGACTGGGGCCAACGTCCTGACTTTC. Protein product: CASSYLSGSGTGANVLTF.

This clonotype was counted at least ten times. The chain uses TRBV24-1 and TRBJ2-2, with TRBD1 matching 10 bases. The CDR3 extends over 16 amino acids. The J segment lost 5 bases and the V segment lost 9 bases, leaving 11 bases of the junction unmatched. Germline assignment: CDR1 KGHDR and CDR2 SFDVKD. CDR3: CATRRGTGEGTGELFF. CDR3 in DNA: TGTGCCACCCGCCGTGGGACAGGGGAAGGGACCGGGGAGCTGTTTTTT.

Many counts were recorded for this clonotype. The chain recombines TRBV2 with TRBJ2-1; the match to TRBD2 covers 13 bases. Trimming at V came to 6 bases and at J to 6 bases, leaving 2 bases not matched to a gene. The V gene's germline CDR1 is SNHLY and CDR2 FYNNEI. This CDR3 spans 14 amino acids. CDR3 in DNA: TGTGCCAGCAGGAGGACTAGCGGGAGCAATGAGCAGTTCTTC. It yields the protein CASRRTSGSNEQFF.

This clonotype has at least ten counts. This chain connects TRBV20-1 to TRBJ2-7; D perhaps matches TRBD1 (5 bases). Trimming cost V 7 bases and J 4 bases, with 23 bases left between them. This CDR3 has 15 amino acids. The germline CDR1 and CDR2 sequences are DFQATT and SNEGSKA (reference sequence). The CDR3 reads CSGVGPLSPSYEQYF. CDR3 sequence (DNA): TGCAGTGGAGTGGGGCCTCTTTCCCCCTCATACGAGCAGTACTTC.

This clonotype was detected ten times or more. This chain links TRBV11-2 with TRBJ1-2; D uncertain. CDR1 and CDR2 (germline): SGHAT, FQNNGV. There are 13 residues in the CDR3. V gave up 5 bases and J gave up 3 bases, with 10 bases separating them. CDR3: CASSREVDYGYTF. CDR3 nucleotides: TGTGCCAGCAGCCGAGAAGTCGACTATGGCTACACCTTC.

The V gene is TRBV19, the J gene TRBJ2-1, with 12 bases that match TRBD2. Germline-derived CDR1 and CDR2 are LNHDA and SQIVND (reference sequence). The CDR3 runs 15 residues. Trimming at V came to 4 bases and at J to 9 bases, leaving 7 bases not matched to a gene. The CDR3 DNA reads as TGTGCCAGTAGTACTAGACTAGCGGGAGACTGTGAGCAGTTCTTC. Protein: CASSTRLAGDCEQFF.

In this sample, this clonotype turned up many times. This chain uses TRBV6-2 or TRBV6-3 with TRBJ2-7; TRBD2 aligns across 11 bases. CDR1 MNHEY and CDR2 SVGEGT come from the germline V gene. Losses at the gene ends were 6 bases for V and 4 bases for J; bases not matched to a gene: 8. This CDR3 has 15 residues. CDR3 sequence: CASREPGLADYEQYF. DNA of the CDR3: TGTGCCAGCAGGGAGCCGGGACTAGCGGATTACGAGCAGTACTTC.

This clonotype was seen more than once but under ten times. The chain recombines TRBV9 with TRBJ2-7, with a tentative D call TRBD1 (5 bases). The CDR3 totals 13 residues. Trimming stripped 4 bases from V and 6 bases from J, with 14 bases between. The germline V gene encodes CDR1 SGDLS and CDR2 YYNGEE. CDR3 sequence reads: CASSPRSQGEQYF. CDR3 nucleotides: TGTGCCAGCAGCCCCCGTTCTCAGGGCGAGCAGTACTTC.

This clonotype came up many times. The chain links TRBV11-2 to TRBJ2-7; D perhaps matches TRBD2 (6 bases). This CDR3 has 12 amino acids. With 2 bases removed from V and 9 bases from J, the gap between germline ends came to 11 bases. Germline CDR1 is SGHAT and CDR2 is FQNNGV. The CDR3 bases are TGTGCCAGCAGCTTAAATCAAGCGGGGCAGTACTTC. Amino acid sequence: CASSLNQAGQYF.

This chain connects TRBV4-2 to TRBJ2-1, with D possibly matching TRBD1 (6 bases). CDR3 size: 13 residues. The V and J ends lost 0 bases and 13 bases respectively, with 13 bases between them. In germline, CDR1 is LGHNA, CDR2 YNFKEQ. The CDR3 nucleotides are TGTGCCAGCAGCCAAGATTATAGGGGGATCCAGTTCTTC. As protein: CASSQDYRGIQFF.

This clonotype appeared many times. The chain combines TRBV9 with TRBJ2-4, with TRBD2 identical over 7 bases. Germline V CDR1 and CDR2: SGDLS, YYNGEE. The junction had 7 bases not matched to a gene; V was cut back by 3 bases and J by 7 bases. The CDR3 spans 14 residues. The CDR3 protein is CASSARTSSNIQYF. The CDR3 coding sequence is TGTGCCAGCAGCGCCAGGACTAGTTCCAACATTCAGTACTTC.

The gene calls are TRBV3-1 and TRBJ2-5; D not certain. Deletions cut 7 bases from V and 4 bases from J, with 10 bases between. The CDR3 spans 12 residues. The V gene's germline CDR1 is LGHDT and CDR2 YNNKEL (reference sequence). This chain's CDR3 is CASTNGGETQYF. CDR3 in DNA: TGTGCCAGCACGAACGGCGGAGAGACCCAGTACTTC.

This clonotype was detected ten times or more. The chain recombines TRBV7-9 with TRBJ1-2; 10 nucleotides match TRBD1. CDR1 is SEHNR and CDR2 is FQNEAQ in the germline V gene (reference sequence). After removal of 8 bases from V and 4 bases from J, the junction contained 25 bases not matched to a gene. This CDR3 comprises 20 residues. The CDR3 bases are TGTGCCAGCGGACAAGGGACAGGGGTGGGGAGGGGCCCTCTAGGCTATGGCTACACCTTC. This sequence encodes CASGQGTGVGRGPLGYGYTF.

Many counts were recorded for this clonotype. The rearrangement joins TRBV11-1 to TRBJ2-7; D may match TRBD1 or TRBD2 (5 bases each). CDR1 and CDR2 from the germline V gene are SGHAT and FQDESV (reference sequence). This CDR3 spans 12 amino acids. V lost 3 bases to trimming and J lost 7 bases, with 10 bases between them. In DNA form, the CDR3 reads TGTGCCAGCAGCTTGTTGGGACGGGAGCAGTACTTC. It translates to CASSLLGREQYF.

This clonotype was counted at least ten times. A junction boundary mismatches the germline segment, possibly from a read error. The chain is built from TRBV13 and TRBJ1-1; the D is unclear. Germline V gives CDR1 PRHDT, CDR2 FYEKMQ (reference sequence). The CDR3 covers 16 residues. CDR3 amino acids: CASSPTWPSRNNEAFF. The CDR3 nucleotides are TGTGCCAGCAGCCCGACCTGGCCAAGCCGGAACAATGAAGCTTTCTTT.

The rearrangement joins TRBV20-1 to TRBJ1-3; D might be TRBD1 (5 bases). The germline V and J ends were trimmed by 6 bases and 0 bases, with 21 bases remaining between them. This CDR3 contains 17 residues. Germline V gene sequence: CDR1 DFQATT, CDR2 SNEGSKA (reference sequence). This CDR3 is CSADAGGDAHSGNTIYF. The CDR3 coding sequence is TGCAGTGCGGACGCCGGTGGGGACGCTCACTCTGGAAACACCATATATTTT.

This clonotype showed up many times. The chain couples TRBV28 to TRBJ1-1, with D hard to call. This CDR3 has 16 residues. The V gene lost 5 bases and the J gene lost 0 bases, with 16 bases spanning the gap. Germline V CDR1 and CDR2: MDHEN, SYDVKM. The CDR3 loop reads CASSAVPGGMNTEAFF. The CDR3 DNA is TGTGCCAGCAGTGCAGTACCGGGCGGGATGAACACTGAAGCTTTCTTT.